This T cell receptor (beta chain) was recorded in a study of cytomegalovirus exposure and HLA in healthy donors. Study outcomes and limitations: Common viral pathogens seemed, in a later analysis, to connect with several of the most significant clusters. The authors later linked a missense DCLRE1C variant to TCR beta V- and J-gene trimming. For most TCR sequences rarity was the rule, although some public TCRs occurred in many donors.

The CDR3 has 15 amino acids. V shed 4 bases, J shed 9 bases, and the junction held 5 bases outside the gene matches. Germline V gives CDR1 MNHNS, CDR2 SASEGT. Primers: 60 Vbeta forward and 13 Jbeta reverse. Repertoires were generated with immunoSEQ multiplex PCR, while TCRdb's copy carries only in-frame clones and drops some. The data show 200,000 or so clones, with roughly four fifths seen just once and around 2% held by the top ten. As for this clone: Its target is not known.

The chain joins TRBV6-1 to TRBJ1-6; 11 bases match TRBD1. The sequencing sample was made of PBMCs. The receptor comes from a woman aged 18-29 years in good health and CMV-seropositive. The chain's CDR3 is CASSGSGTGGSPLHF. CDR3 in DNA: TGTGCCAGCAGTGGATCCGGGACAGGGGGTTCACCCCTCCACTTT.